The 16 T cell receptor beta chains below all came from one sample that was sequenced in a study of control samples from healthy donors and cancer patients. Profiling relied on immunoSEQ multiplex PCR, and the TCRdb table lists in-frame clones only, not all of them. The sample shows 40,000 to 50,000 clones, 83% of them seen only once. What was sequenced was blood. The receptors here all came from a man in his 60s in good health.

The rearrangement joins TRBV21-1 to TRBJ2-3; the table's D call of TRBD1 was not tested on the DNA. TRBV21-1 is classified as a pseudogene. This CDR3 region has 14 residues. Written as DNA, the CDR3 is TGTGCCAGTGGGGACAGGGGTTCCACAGATACGCAGTATTTT. This gives the protein CASGDRGSTDTQYF.

The rearrangement uses TRBV11-2 and TRBJ2-7; 10 bases are a match to TRBD1. In germline, CDR1 is SGHAT, CDR2 FQNNGV. This CDR3 spans 14 amino acids. With 4 bases clipped from V and 3 bases from J, the junction kept 3 bases outside the gene matches. In DNA, the CDR3 is TGTGCCAGCAGCTCCGACAGGGGGCACTACGAGCAGTACTTC. Its translation is CASSSDRGHYEQYF.

The genes are TRBV12-3 or TRBV12-4 and TRBJ2-2; D unresolved. The CDR3 length is 12 residues. V was pared by 8 bases and J by 8 bases, with 12 bases between. This CDR3 reads CASRRVLGELFF. The CDR3 region has the DNA TGTGCCAGCCGACGGGTATTGGGGGAGCTGTTTTTT.

The chain uses TRBV25-1 and TRBJ1-3; the match to TRBD1 covers 10 bases. The CDR3 is made up of 15 amino acids. Per the germline V gene, CDR1 is MGHDK and CDR2 is SYGVNS. V gave up 4 bases and J gave up 4 bases; unmatched junction bases: 4. This chain's CDR3 is CASSVDRGRGNTIYF. CDR3 coding DNA: TGTGCCAGCAGTGTCGACAGGGGGCGCGGAAACACCATATATTTT.

The genes are TRBV4-3 and TRBJ2-1; 9 nucleotides align to TRBD2. The CDR3 contains 15 residues. V dropped 3 bases and J dropped 2; count of bases not matched to a gene: 2. CDR1 LGHNA and CDR2 YSLEER come from the germline V gene. The CDR3 loop reads CASSHAGGTYNEQFF. In nucleotides, the CDR3 is TGCGCCAGCAGCCATGCGGGGGGGACCTACAATGAGCAGTTCTTC.

This chain links TRBV6-5 with TRBJ1-1, with a possible D match to TRBD1 (6 bases). Germline CDR1 reads MNHEY; CDR2 reads SVGAGI. The CDR3 is 14 residues long. Trimming pared 8 bases from V and 0 bases from J, leaving 13 bases between. Here the CDR3 reads CASGGARLNTEAFF. CDR3 nucleotide sequence: TGTGCCAGCGGGGGGGCCCGATTGAACACTGAAGCTTTCTTT.

The CDR3 is CASSLLGGRASYNEQFF. The CDR3 DNA reads as TGTGCCAGCAGCCTTCTCGGGGGCAGGGCTTCCTACAATGAGCAGTTCTTC. V gene TRBV7-9 combines with J gene TRBJ2-1; D assignment may be TRBD1 or TRBD2 (6 bases each). Deletions cut 5 bases from V and 1 base from J, with 18 bases between. This CDR3 spans 17 amino acids. Looked up from germline, CDR1 is SEHNR and CDR2 is FQNEAQ (reference sequence). The full variable domain, in which reference TRBV7-9 and TRBJ2-1 provide the parts outside the CDR3, is DTGVSQNPRHKITKRGQNVTFRCDPISEHNRLYWYRQTLGQGPEFLTYFQNEAQLEKSRLLSDRFSAERPKGSFSTLEIQRTEQGDSAMYLCASSLLGGRASYNEQFFGPGTRLTVL.

The chain carries TRBV6-6 and TRBJ1-5; D not certain. Germline V gene data show CDR1 as MNHNY and CDR2 as SVGAGI (reference sequence). The V end lost 0 bases, the J end lost 7 bases, and 4 bases lay between the germline ends. CDR3 length: 12 residues. The CDR3 loop reads CASSYSRQPQHF. CDR3 nucleotides: TGTGCCAGCAGTTACTCTCGACAGCCCCAGCATTTT.

This clone is labeled large. This chain uses TRBV15 with TRBJ2-1; 11 nucleotides align to TRBD2. With V trimmed by 5 bases and J by 6 bases, 9 bases remained unmatched. Germline CDR1 and CDR2: LNHNV and YYDKDF (reference sequence). The CDR3 spans 16 residues. This CDR3 reads CATSPGSGLAGNEQFF. The DNA of the CDR3 is TGTGCCACCAGCCCAGGGTCAGGACTAGCGGGCAATGAGCAGTTCTTC.

This chain links TRBV19 with TRBJ1-2; D gene uncertain. The V gene lost 7 bases and the J gene lost 3 bases, with 15 bases spanning the gap. The CDR3 loop spans 14 amino acids. CDR1 is LNHDA and CDR2 is SQIVND in the germline V gene (reference sequence). CDR3 protein: CASKVGMFDYGYTF. CDR3 DNA sequence: TGTGCCAGTAAGGTAGGGATGTTCGACTATGGCTACACCTTC.

J is TRBJ2-5 and V is TRBV27; no clear D. The CDR3 has 17 residues. Trimming cost V 2 bases and J 7 bases, with 23 bases left between them. CDR1 and CDR2 from the germline V gene are MNHEY and SMNVEV (reference sequence). This CDR3 reads CASSLPLTPGREVTQYF. The CDR3 DNA sequence: TGTGCCAGCAGTTTACCCCTAACGCCAGGCCGAGAGGTGACCCAGTACTTC.

V is TRBV2 and J is TRBJ2-1, with D possibly being TRBD2 (6 bases). The V gene's germline CDR1 is SNHLY and CDR2 FYNNEI. V was trimmed by 7 bases and J by 9 bases, leaving 16 bases between them. The CDR3 covers 13 residues. CDR3 loop: CASTPSDIGEQFF. The CDR3, as DNA: TGTGCCAGCACCCCTAGCGATATTGGTGAGCAGTTCTTC.

CDR3 loop: CASSERAGLNQPQHF. CDR3 nucleotide sequence: TGTGCCAGCAGTGAGAGGGCGGGGCTTAATCAGCCCCAGCATTTT. The V call is TRBV6-1, the J call TRBJ1-5; a weak D match, TRBD1 (5 bases). Germline loops: CDR1 MNHNS, CDR2 SASEGT. Trimming cost V 3 bases and J 4 bases, with 13 bases left between them. The CDR3 has 15 amino acids.

The rearrangement links TRBV2 to TRBJ2-3, with D maybe TRBD2 (5 bases). V shed 5 bases and J shed 4 bases, with 16 bases lying between them. CDR1 and CDR2 (germline): SNHLY, FYNNEI. The CDR3 covers 15 residues. The chain's CDR3 is CASSRTSTGADTQYF. The DNA of the CDR3 is TGTGCCAGCAGTCGGACCTCCACCGGGGCAGATACGCAGTATTTT.

The V call is TRBV11-2, the J call TRBJ1-6, with TRBD1 matching 8 bases. The V gene's germline CDR1 is SGHAT and CDR2 FQNNGV. The CDR3 runs 15 residues. Trimming took 4 bases from V and 2 from J; bases not matched to a gene: 1. The CDR3: CASSSQGAYNSPLHF. The CDR3 DNA reads TGTGCCAGCAGCTCACAGGGGGCCTATAATTCACCCCTCCACTTT.

This clone was found once. The CDR3 DNA reads as TGTGCCAGCAGCTTCTATGGGACAGCTTCCTACAATGAGCAGTTCTTC. As protein: CASSFYGTASYNEQFF. The chain links TRBV5-5 to TRBJ2-1; the match to TRBD1 covers 7 bases. The CDR3 has 16 residues. Germline CDR1 SGHKS, CDR2 YYEKEE (reference sequence). With V trimmed by 2 bases and J by 1 base, 6 bases remained unmatched.